There are a few counts of the clone carrying this T cell receptor (beta chain). This entry comes from a study of response to subunit inactivated influenza vaccine. This CDR3 is 14 amino acids long. The V end was cut by 0 bases, the J end by 5 bases, with 10 bases between. Looked up from germline, CDR1 is SGHRS and CDR2 is YFSETQ. TCRdb re-analysed the RT-PCR reads in MiXCR, keeping a single row per CDR3 protein. The table lists 500,000 to 600,000 distinct CDR3 sequences, 10% to 15% of them singletons, with around 14% in the top ten. The TCR sequence derives from a man between 50 and 59 years old who received an inactivated influenza vaccine. The sequences come from PBMCs from blood, collected more than 35 days after vaccination. The chain is built from TRBV5-1 and TRBJ2-3; no definite D call. CDR3 protein: CASSLGTVLDTQYF. The CDR3 DNA reads TGCGCCAGCAGCTTGGGGACGGTTTTAGATACGCAGTATTTT.